The clone carrying this T cell receptor (beta chain) appeared a few times. Just one base apart from a much larger clone, this may be a read error. CDR1 and CDR2 from the germline V gene are ENHRY and SYGVKD. This CDR3 comprises 13 residues. Trimming stripped 10 bases from V and 2 bases from J, with 14 bases between. There were TCR beta CDR3 regions amplified from RNA transcripts. The study used the HTBI primer set for a first-round RT-PCR of the TCR CDR3. TCRdb ran MiXCR on the multiplex PCR reads and lists one entry per CDR3 protein. The data contain a few hundred thousand distinct CDR3 sequences, roughly 13% of them seen just once; the ten biggest clones take up 9.2%. This specimen belongs to a study of T cells in Graves' hyperthyroidism and ophthalmopathy. PBMCs stemmed from less than 13 ml fresh peripheral blood.

The sequence was obtained from a woman younger than 35 with Graves' hyperthyroidism. The V gene is TRBV10-3, the J gene TRBJ1-2; no reliable D call. The sample taken for sequencing was blood. This CDR3 is CATDDPGNYGYTF. The CDR3 nucleotides read TGTGCCACCGACGACCCCGGAAACTATGGCTACACCTTC.